A single sample is the source of the 8 T cell receptor beta chains below, sequenced in a study of cytomegalovirus exposure and HLA in healthy donors. Libraries were prepared by immunoSEQ multiplex PCR; TCRdb keeps only in-frame clonotypes and omits some of them. The sample contains a few hundred thousand clones, 80% to 85% of which appear only once. The sequencing input was PBMCs. The source of these receptors is a woman aged 25 to 39 in good health and CMV-seropositive.

The gene calls are TRBV6-5 and TRBJ1-3, with D perhaps TRBD1 (5 bases). V was trimmed by 4 bases and J by 8 bases, leaving 9 bases between them. CDR1 and CDR2 from the germline V gene are MNHEY and SVGAGI. CDR3 size: 12 residues. The DNA for the CDR3 is TGTGCCAGCAGTTCCCCACAGGACACCATATATTTT. This codes for CASSSPQDTIYF.

This chain connects TRBV4-1 to TRBJ2-7; possible D gene TRBD1, 7 bases. Germline V CDR1 and CDR2: MGHRA, YSYEKL. The CDR3 is made up of 17 amino acids. V was shortened by 0 bases and J by 1 base, with 16 bases between the two germline ends. CDR3 DNA: TGCGCCAGCAGCCAAGACCCCCCGCGGGGACAGTCCTACGAGCAGTACTTC. This sequence encodes CASSQDPPRGQSYEQYF.

V and J are TRBV6-5 and TRBJ2-7; D possibly matches TRBD1 or TRBD2 (5 bases each). V shed 0 bases and J shed 2 bases, with 11 bases lying between them. This CDR3 has 15 residues. Germline V CDR1 and CDR2: MNHEY, SVGAGI. The CDR3 DNA reads TGTGCCAGCAGTTACTCGGGACGCCCAACCTACGAGCAGTACTTC. As protein: CASSYSGRPTYEQYF.

The chain employs TRBV10-1 and TRBJ2-7; D unresolved. V was cut by 3 bases and J by 4 bases, with 13 bases left in between. The CDR3 loop spans 14 amino acids. Germline V lookup: CDR1 WNHNN, CDR2 SYGVQD (reference sequence). The CDR3: CASSDAGRPYEQYF. The CDR3 DNA reads as TGCGCCAGCAGTGACGCAGGCCGCCCGTACGAGCAGTACTTC.

V usage is TRBV16 and J usage is TRBJ2-3; no firm D call. The CDR3 is 15 residues long. V was cut by 0 bases and J by 0 bases, with 7 bases left in between. Germline V CDR1 and CDR2: KGHSY, FQNENV. The CDR3 nucleotides are TGTGCCAGCAGCCAATCGTACAGCAGCACAGATACGCAGTATTTT. Its translation is CASSQSYSSTDTQYF.

The chain joins TRBV12-5 to TRBJ1-1; TRBD1 might be the D (6 bases). Trimming removed 3 bases at V and 4 bases at J, with 6 bases between. Looked up from germline, CDR1 is LGHNT and CDR2 is FRNRAP. This CDR3 spans 12 amino acids. DNA of the CDR3: TGTGCTAGTGGTTTCAGGGGCACTGAAGCTTTCTTT. This encodes CASGFRGTEAFF.

This clone occurred a few times. The chain carries TRBV6-5 and TRBJ1-5, with TRBD1 matching 7 bases. Unmatched junction bases numbered 5, after V lost 6 bases and J lost 6 bases. Germline loops: CDR1 MNHEY, CDR2 SVGAGI. The CDR3 spans 13 residues. CDR3 nucleotide sequence: TGTGCCAGCAGAGGGGGCTCAGCTCAGCCCCAGCATTTT. Encoded protein: CASRGGSAQPQHF.

On this clone itself: Distinct nucleotide sequences in the sample also encode this CDR3. This chain links TRBV7-9 with TRBJ1-2; D might be TRBD1 (6 bases). The germline V and J ends were trimmed by 5 bases and 3 bases, with 10 bases remaining between them. Germline V gene lookup returns CDR1 SEHNR and CDR2 FQNEAQ (reference sequence). The CDR3 extends over 13 amino acids. CDR3 DNA: TGTGCCAGCAGCCCGCGGACAGACTATGGCTACACCTTC. Residues: CASSPRTDYGYTF.